The 16 T cell receptor beta chains below come from one sample, sequenced in a study of T cells in Graves' hyperthyroidism and ophthalmopathy. The TCR beta CDR3 regions underwent amplification using RNA transcripts as the source. A set of HTBI primers served as the primers for a first-round RT-PCR of the TCR CDR3. TCRdb analysed the multiplex PCR reads with MiXCR anew, one entry per CDR3 protein. Of around 400,000 distinct CDR3 sequences in the sample, about 15% were seen once. Sample: blood. These receptors were collected from a woman aged 55-69 years with Graves' ophthalmopathy.

The table lists this clonotype with a few counts. This chain connects TRBV6-2 or TRBV6-3 to TRBJ2-7; 8 bases match TRBD2. Germline assignment: CDR1 MNHEY and CDR2 SVGEGT. The V and J ends lost 6 bases and 5 bases, in that order; junction bases with no gene match: 12. The length of the CDR3 is 15 residues. The CDR3 coding sequence is TGTGCCAGCAGCCCGGGAGGAGCGGGAGAGAACGAGCAGTACTTC. It encodes CASSPGGAGENEQYF.

This clonotype was seen many times. The gene calls are TRBV18 and TRBJ1-1; no clear D. Germline CDR1 KGHSH, CDR2 LQKENI. The CDR3 has 15 residues. V was pared by 1 base and J by 1 base, with 10 bases between. The CDR3: CASSPRSTSNTEAFF. In DNA, the CDR3 is TGTGCCAGCTCACCACGGTCCACCTCGAACACTGAAGCTTTCTTT.

The rearrangement links TRBV7-2 to TRBJ2-2; the D gene is possibly TRBD1 (5 bases). CDR3 size: 15 residues. V was shortened by 0 bases and J by 0 bases, with 5 bases between the two germline ends. Germline values: CDR1 SGHTA, CDR2 FQGNSA. DNA for the CDR3: TGTGCCAGCAGCTTAGCACAGGCGAACACCGGGGAGCTGTTTTTT. Protein product: CASSLAQANTGELFF.

V gene TRBV12-3 or TRBV12-4 combines with J gene TRBJ1-6; maybe TRBD1 (5 bases). This CDR3 contains 16 residues. V was pared by 4 bases and J by 6 bases, with 16 bases between. The CDR3 protein is CASSSFSGRGNSPLHF. The CDR3 coding sequence is TGTGCCAGCAGTTCTTTCTCGGGACGGGGTAATTCACCCCTCCACTTT.

The rearrangement joins TRBV20-1 to TRBJ1-5; maybe TRBD1 (5 bases). The CDR3 extends over 14 amino acids. Trimming left V 0 bases short and J 7 bases short, with 13 bases between. The germline V gene has CDR1 DFQATT and CDR2 SNEGSKA (reference sequence). CDR3 DNA: TGCAGTGCTAGAGATTCCCAGGGTGGGCAGCCCCAGCATTTT. It is translated as CSARDSQGGQPQHF.

This rearrangement joins TRBV9 to TRBJ1-6; D is uncertain. The CDR3 contains 16 residues. Germline CDR1 SGDLS, CDR2 YYNGEE. Trimming pared 4 bases from V and 7 bases from J, leaving 18 bases between. CDR3 protein: CASSPQAGVGNSPLHF. DNA of the CDR3: TGTGCCAGCAGCCCCCAAGCGGGAGTAGGAAATTCACCCCTCCACTTT.

This rearrangement joins TRBV12-3 or TRBV12-4 to TRBJ2-7; 11 bases line up with TRBD1. The CDR3 runs to 13 residues. V was pared by 7 bases and J by 5 bases, with 4 bases of the junction left unmatched. CDR3 in amino acids: CASTDRGQNEQYF. The CDR3 nucleotides are TGTGCCAGCACGGACAGGGGGCAGAACGAGCAGTACTTC.

Many counts were recorded for this clonotype. The rearrangement uses TRBV12-3 or TRBV12-4 and TRBJ1-4, with D perhaps TRBD1 (6 bases). The CDR3 has 15 residues. V gave up 1 base and J gave up 6 bases, with 12 bases separating them. The CDR3 sequence is CASSLGTGSHEKLFF. CDR3 DNA sequence: TGTGCCAGCAGTTTAGGTACAGGGTCGCATGAAAAACTGTTTTTT.

This clonotype has a single count. A read error may explain this, as a much larger clone is one base away. The gene calls are TRBV7-9 and TRBJ2-4; 7 bases align to TRBD2. The trim removed 4 bases at V and 7 bases at J, leaving 4 bases unmatched. Germline V lookup: CDR1 SEHNR, CDR2 FQNEAQ (reference sequence). The CDR3 extends over 13 amino acids. The CDR3 nucleotides are TGTGCCAGCAGCTCCCTGGGGGGGAACATTCAGTACTTC. Amino acids: CASSSLGGNIQYF.

This clonotype was counted many times. The J gene is TRBJ2-5, the V gene TRBV28; TRBD1 matches at 10 bases. J gave up 3 bases and V 6 bases, and 7 bases lay outside the gene matches. The V gene's germline CDR1 is MDHEN and CDR2 SYDVKM. The CDR3 spans 15 residues. The CDR3 nucleotides read TGTGCCAGCAGCCCTCCGGGACAGGGGAAAGAGACCCAGTACTTC. Translation: CASSPPGQGKETQYF.

In this sample, this clonotype turned up many times. The CDR3 loop reads CASSPRDRVADTQYF. CDR3 sequence (DNA): TGTGCCAGCAGTCCCCGGGACAGGGTGGCAGATACGCAGTATTTT. J is TRBJ2-3 and V is TRBV28; 9 nucleotides line up with TRBD1. V was pared by 5 bases and J by 4 bases, with 7 bases of the junction left unmatched. The CDR3 sequence is 15 residues long. Germline V gene sequence: CDR1 MDHEN, CDR2 SYDVKM.

There are a few counts of this clonotype. V gene TRBV25-1 combines with J gene TRBJ1-1; tentatively, D is TRBD1 (5 bases). The germline V and J ends were trimmed by 2 bases and 1 base, with 8 bases remaining between them. Germline V CDR1 and CDR2: MGHDK, SYGVNS. The CDR3 is 14 residues long. The CDR3: CASSETGWNTEAFF. CDR3 DNA sequence: TGTGCCAGCAGTGAAACAGGATGGAACACTGAAGCTTTCTTT.

This clonotype appeared many times. Just one base apart from a much larger clone, this may be a read error. V and J are TRBV5-5 and TRBJ2-1; TRBD1 matches 7 bases. This CDR3 contains 15 residues. CDR1 SGHKS and CDR2 YYEKEE come from the germline V gene (reference sequence). CDR3 DNA sequence: TGTGCCAGCAGCCCTAGACAGGGAAGGAACAATGAGCAGCTCTTC. Translated, it gives CASSPRQGRNNEQLF. Full variable domain (outside the CDR3, taken from reference TRBV5-5 and TRBJ2-1): DAGVTQSPTHLIKTRGQQVTLRCSPISGHKSVSWYQQVLGQGPQFIFQYYEKEERGRGNFPDRFSARQFPNYSSELNVNALLLGDSALYLCASSPRQGRNNEQLFGPGTRLTVL.

This clonotype was observed a handful of times. This sequence joins TRBV20-1 and TRBJ1-3; weak D call: TRBD1 (5 bases). This CDR3 is 14 amino acids long. CDR1 and CDR2 from the germline V gene are DFQATT and SNEGSKA (reference sequence). V lost 1 base to trimming and J lost 2 bases, with 9 bases between them. The CDR3 DNA reads as TGCAGTGCTAGAGTCCCAGGGCCTGGAAACACCATATATTTT. As protein: CSARVPGPGNTIYF.

This clonotype was recorded a few times. J is TRBJ2-2 and V is TRBV10-2; the D gene is possibly TRBD2 (6 bases). The CDR3 is 13 amino acids. Germline values: CDR1 WSHSY, CDR2 SAAADI. V was pared by 4 bases and J by 5 bases, with 8 bases between. The CDR3 DNA is TGCGCCAGCAGTGTTGCGGGAACCGGGGAGCTGTTTTTT. This sequence encodes CASSVAGTGELFF.

Many counts were recorded for this clonotype. The rearrangement links TRBV4-1 to TRBJ2-5; D is unresolved. Germline V gene lookup returns CDR1 MGHRA and CDR2 YSYEKL. The CDR3 spans 15 residues. V lost 2 bases and J 4 bases, leaving 14 bases between the germline ends. The CDR3 DNA reads as TGCGCCAGCAGCCAACACACGGAGTATCGAGAGACCCAGTACTTC. Translation: CASSQHTEYRETQYF.